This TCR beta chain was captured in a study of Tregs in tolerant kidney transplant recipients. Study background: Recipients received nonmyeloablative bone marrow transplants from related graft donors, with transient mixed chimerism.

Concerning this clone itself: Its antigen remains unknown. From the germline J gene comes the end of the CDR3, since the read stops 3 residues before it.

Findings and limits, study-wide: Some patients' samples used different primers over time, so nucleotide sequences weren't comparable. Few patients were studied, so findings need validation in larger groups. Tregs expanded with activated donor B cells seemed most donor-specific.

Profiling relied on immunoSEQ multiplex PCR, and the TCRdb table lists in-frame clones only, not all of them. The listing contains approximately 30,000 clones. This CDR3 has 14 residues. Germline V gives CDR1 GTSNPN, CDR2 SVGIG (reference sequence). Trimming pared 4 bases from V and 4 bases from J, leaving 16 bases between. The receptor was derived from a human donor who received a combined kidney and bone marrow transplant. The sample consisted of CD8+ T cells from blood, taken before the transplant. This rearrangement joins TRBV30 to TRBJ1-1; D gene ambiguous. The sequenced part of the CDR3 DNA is TGTGCCTGGACTCTAGGTGCTGGAGGCACTGAA. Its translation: CAWTLGAGGTE. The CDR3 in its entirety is CAWTLGAGGTEAFF. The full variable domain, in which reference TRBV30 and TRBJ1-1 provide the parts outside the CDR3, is SQTIHQWPATLVQPVGSPLSLECTVEGTSNPNLYWYRQAAGRGLQLLFYSVGIGQISSEVPQNLSASRPQDRQFILSSKKLLLSDSGFYLCAWTLGAGGTEAFFGQGTRLTVV.